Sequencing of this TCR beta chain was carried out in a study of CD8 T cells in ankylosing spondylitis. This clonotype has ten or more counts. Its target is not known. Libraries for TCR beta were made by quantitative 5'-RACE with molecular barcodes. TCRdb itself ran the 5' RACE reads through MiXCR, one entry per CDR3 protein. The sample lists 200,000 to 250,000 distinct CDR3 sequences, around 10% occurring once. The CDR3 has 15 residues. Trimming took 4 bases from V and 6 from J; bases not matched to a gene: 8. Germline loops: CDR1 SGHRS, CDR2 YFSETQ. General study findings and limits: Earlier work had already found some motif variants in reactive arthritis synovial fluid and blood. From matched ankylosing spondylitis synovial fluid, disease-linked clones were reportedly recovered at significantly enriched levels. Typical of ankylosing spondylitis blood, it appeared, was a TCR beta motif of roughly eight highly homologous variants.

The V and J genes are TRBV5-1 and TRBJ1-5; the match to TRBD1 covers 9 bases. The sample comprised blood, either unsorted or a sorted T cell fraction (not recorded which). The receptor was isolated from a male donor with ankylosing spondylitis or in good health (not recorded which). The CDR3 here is CASSPGQGKSQPQHF. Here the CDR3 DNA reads TGCGCCAGCAGCCCTGGACAGGGGAAGAGTCAGCCCCAGCATTTT.